This TCR beta chain derives from a study of identical twins. TCRdb re-called the 5' RACE reads with MiXCR, one entry per CDR3 protein. The repertoire includes 450,000 or so distinct CDR3 sequences, approximately 15% of them detected once, and roughly 0.5% sits in the top ten. The CDR3 length is 14 residues. The germline CDR1 and CDR2 sequences are SNHLY and FYNNEI. The ends were cut back, 7 bases at V and 0 bases at J, with 11 bases in the middle. Study outcomes and limitations: Fewer insertions marked abundant cord blood beta clonotypes; young adult naive trended weakly, memory not at all.

Worth noting for this clonotype: Antigen specificity is unknown.

This same sample was also part of a study on yellow fever vaccine responses in identical twins.

Sequenced sample: CD4+ T cells sorted from blood. This receptor was identified in a woman between 18 and 29 years old in good health. The genes are TRBV2 and TRBJ2-3; D gene ambiguous. CDR3 in amino acids: CASKVSTSTDTQYF. The CDR3, as DNA: TGTGCCAGCAAGGTCTCAACTAGCACAGATACGCAGTATTTT.